The 28 T cell receptor beta chains in this list originate from one sample, sequenced in a study of Tregs in tolerant kidney transplant recipients. Assay: immunoSEQ multiplex PCR; the TCRdb copy retains only in-frame clones and omits some. Of 75,000 to 100,000 clones listed, around nine tenths were seen once; the top ten hold over 4%. Sequencing input: CD8+ T cells from blood. The source is a human donor in good health.

The chain recombines TRBV6-4 with TRBJ2-1; TRBD2 aligns across 11 bases. V lost 0 bases and J lost 7; bases outside the gene matches: 8. The CDR3 is 17 amino acids. Germline lookup yields CDR1 MRHNA and CDR2 SNTAGT. Written as DNA, the CDR3 is TGTGCCAGCAGTGACTCCAGTAGCGGGGGGGCAGTGAATGAGCAGTTCTTC. It specifies CASSDSSSGGAVNEQFF.

This chain joins TRBV19 and TRBJ1-5, with 7 bases aligning to TRBD1. Germline V gene sequence: CDR1 LNHDA, CDR2 SQIVND (reference sequence). V lost 1 base to trimming and J lost 9 bases; unmatched junction nucleotides: 9. The CDR3 length is 15 residues. The CDR3 bases are TGTGCCAGTAGTATAGTACCGGGACAGCAGATGCCCCAGCATTTT. It translates to CASSIVPGQQMPQHF.

This clone has just one count. The chain recombines TRBV6-4 with TRBJ2-1; possibly TRBD1 for D (6 bases). V dropped 6 bases and J dropped 7 bases, with 22 bases sitting between them. Germline V gene lookup returns CDR1 MRHNA and CDR2 SNTAGT. The length of the CDR3 is 16 residues. The CDR3 region has the DNA TGTGCCAGCAGACGGACGGACGGCGTAGGGGGTAATGAGCAGTTCTTC. Translating gives CASRRTDGVGGNEQFF.

The chain is built from TRBV30 and TRBJ2-7; D may be TRBD2 (6 bases). Germline-derived CDR1 and CDR2 are GTSNPN and SVGIG (reference sequence). The CDR3 has 12 residues. The CDR3 protein is CAMGRETYEQYF. In nucleotides, the CDR3 is TGTGCGATGGGACGGGAGACCTACGAGCAGTACTTC.

CDR3 in DNA: TGTGCCAGCAGCACAGGACAGGGTATATCTGAAGCTTTCTTT. This gives the protein CASSTGQGISEAFF. The rearrangement joins TRBV13 to TRBJ1-1; 8 bases are shared with TRBD1. Trimming took 5 bases from V and 6 from J; bases not matched to a gene: 8. CDR3 length equals 14 residues. From germline, CDR1 is PRHDT and CDR2 FYEKMQ (reference sequence).

The chain joins TRBV11-2 to TRBJ2-7; 7 bases map to TRBD2. The ends lost 5 bases at V and 3 bases at J; junction bases unmatched: 7. CDR3 length: 14 residues. Germline V lookup: CDR1 SGHAT, CDR2 FQNNGV. The CDR3 reads CASSARGNHYEQYF. Written as DNA, the CDR3 is TGTGCCAGCAGCGCGCGGGGGAACCACTACGAGCAGTACTTC.

This clone was seen only once. The CDR3 DNA follows: TGTGCCAGCCCACTTGATTCACCCCTCCACTTT. It is translated as CASPLDSPLHF. V gene TRBV6-8 combines with J gene TRBJ1-6; D is ambiguous. The CDR3 covers 11 residues. Germline assignment: CDR1 MNHGY and CDR2 SAAAGT. V was pared by 8 bases and J by 8 bases, with 7 bases between.

The rearrangement uses TRBV5-1 and TRBJ1-3, with 7 bases that match TRBD1. This CDR3 region has 16 residues. Trimming took 3 bases from V and 0 from J; bases not matched to a gene: 6. Germline V CDR1 and CDR2: SGHRS, YFSETQ. The CDR3 sequence is CASSSDRLHSGNTIYF. The CDR3 DNA is TGCGCCAGCAGCTCGGACAGGCTCCACTCTGGAAACACCATATATTTT.

This sequence joins TRBV13 and TRBJ2-7, with D perhaps TRBD1 (5 bases). The germline V and J ends were trimmed by 5 bases and 3 bases, with 14 bases remaining between them. Germline V gene lookup returns CDR1 PRHDT and CDR2 FYEKMQ (reference sequence). CDR3 length: 14 amino acids. CDR3 sequence: CASSPQARDYEQYF. CDR3 coding DNA: TGTGCCAGCAGCCCACAGGCGAGAGACTACGAGCAGTACTTC.

V usage is TRBV29-1 and J usage is TRBJ1-2; D gene uncertain. The CDR3 length is 15 residues. V lost 0 bases, J lost 4 bases, and 15 bases lay in between. Per the germline V gene, CDR1 is SQVTM and CDR2 is ANQGSEA. In DNA form, the CDR3 reads TGCAGCGTTGAAGATCGGGCGGGCATGAGCTATGGCTACACCTTC. Its protein is CSVEDRAGMSYGYTF. The whole variable domain, filled in from reference TRBV29-1 and TRBJ1-2, reads SAVISQKPSRDICQRGTSLTIQCQVDSQVTMMFWYRQQPGQSLTLIATANQGSEATYESGFVIDKFPISRPNLTFSTLTVSNMSPEDSSIYLCSVEDRAGMSYGYTFGSGTRLTVV.

This clone showed up just once. V is TRBV7-9 and J is TRBJ2-5; possibly TRBD1 for D (6 bases). The germline CDR1 and CDR2 sequences are SEHNR and FQNEAQ (reference sequence). The CDR3 consists of 14 residues. Trimming pared 5 bases from V and 3 bases from J, leaving 13 bases between. CDR3 sequence: CASSQGTAKETQYF. Here the CDR3 DNA reads TGTGCCAGCAGCCAGGGGACCGCGAAAGAGACCCAGTACTTC.

The chain employs TRBV6-1 and TRBJ2-7; TRBD2 aligns across 7 bases. The germline CDR1 and CDR2 sequences are MNHNS and SASEGT. Trimming at V came to 8 bases and at J to 7 bases, leaving 8 bases not matched to a gene. The CDR3 sequence is 12 residues long. This chain's CDR3 is CASGPWGGEQYF. The DNA for the CDR3 is TGTGCCAGCGGCCCATGGGGGGGTGAGCAGTACTTC.

This chain's CDR3 is CASSLGTASGEQFF. Written as DNA, the CDR3 is TGTGCCAGCAGCCTCGGGACAGCCTCTGGTGAGCAGTTCTTC. This sequence joins TRBV5-6 and TRBJ2-1, with 7 bases lining up with TRBD1. This CDR3 has 14 amino acids. Trimming cost V 4 bases and J 9 bases; bases outside gene matches: 10. CDR1 SGHDT and CDR2 YYEEEE come from the germline V gene.

The chain carries TRBV4-1 and TRBJ2-5; a weak D match, TRBD2 (5 bases). The CDR3 runs to 13 residues. The V end was cut by 5 bases, the J end by 4 bases, with 11 bases between. Germline V gene data show CDR1 as MGHRA and CDR2 as YSYEKL. CDR3 sequence: CASSYQSGETQYF. The CDR3 nucleotides read TGCGCCAGCAGCTACCAAAGCGGAGAGACCCAGTACTTC.

V is TRBV6-6 and J is TRBJ2-7; D perhaps matches TRBD1 (6 bases). The V gene lost 5 bases and the J gene lost 3 bases, with 20 bases spanning the gap. Germline CDR1 is MNHNY and CDR2 is SVGAGI (reference sequence). CDR3 length: 16 amino acids. The CDR3 reads CASSPDDRILGYEQYF. The CDR3 nucleotides are TGTGCCAGCAGTCCCGACGACAGGATCCTTGGCTACGAGCAGTACTTC.

The genes are TRBV2 and TRBJ2-7; the D gene is possibly TRBD1 (6 bases). The germline CDR1 and CDR2 sequences are SNHLY and FYNNEI. V was trimmed by 8 bases and J by 3 bases, leaving 14 bases between them. This CDR3 region has 13 residues. The chain's CDR3 is CASRWTAHYEQYF. For the CDR3, the DNA is TGTGCCAGCCGGTGGACAGCTCACTACGAGCAGTACTTC.

The chain carries TRBV30 and TRBJ1-1; TRBD1 matches 11 bases. Germline values: CDR1 GTSNPN, CDR2 SVGIG (reference sequence). J was trimmed by 2 bases and V by 5 bases; bases with no gene match: 4. The CDR3 spans 14 residues. CDR3 sequence: CAWFGTGGNTEAFF. The CDR3 nucleotides read TGTGCCTGGTTCGGGACAGGGGGAAACACTGAAGCTTTCTTT.

The chain recombines TRBV19 with TRBJ2-6; D gene uncertain. Trimming took off 7 bases at V and 10 bases at J, with 11 bases between the two ends. Germline values: CDR1 LNHDA, CDR2 SQIVND (reference sequence). The CDR3 totals 12 residues. CDR3 protein: CASTAGGNVLTF. As DNA, the CDR3 is TGTGCCAGTACGGCAGGTGGTAACGTCCTGACTTTC.

The chain recombines TRBV2 with TRBJ2-7; weak D call: TRBD2 (6 bases). Germline-derived CDR1 and CDR2 are SNHLY and FYNNEI. Trimming cost V 6 bases and J 6 bases, with 15 bases left between them. The CDR3 spans 13 residues. The CDR3 DNA is TGTGCCAGCAGGCCCGGGAGTCCAGGCGAGCAGTACTTC. Encoded protein: CASRPGSPGEQYF.

V usage is TRBV19 and J usage is TRBJ2-5, with 10 positions matching TRBD2. The J call may be mistaken, given a closer DNA end match to TRBJ2-7. The germline V gene encodes CDR1 LNHDA and CDR2 SQIVND (reference sequence). This CDR3 has 16 residues. CDR3 sequence reads: CASSIDWGLATGEQYF. CDR3 sequence (DNA): TGTGCCAGTAGTATAGATTGGGGACTAGCGACGGGCGAGCAGTACTTC.

The rearrangement links TRBV6-1 to TRBJ2-7, with unresolved D. Germline CDR1 is MNHNS and CDR2 is SASEGT. The CDR3 runs to 13 residues. Deletions cut 0 bases from V and 3 bases from J, with 6 bases between. The CDR3 spells CASSEAVSYEQYF. Written as DNA, the CDR3 is TGTGCCAGCAGTGAAGCGGTTAGCTACGAGCAGTACTTC.

A remark on this clone: The junction departs from germline at one end; a sequencing error may be responsible. The chain has TRBV6-1 and TRBJ1-1, with TRBD1 matching 8 bases. Looked up from germline, CDR1 is MNHNS and CDR2 is SASEGT. This CDR3 spans 14 amino acids. The CDR3 reads CASREGQGNTEAFF. As DNA, the CDR3 is TGTGCCAGCAGGGAAGGACAGGGAAACACTGAAGCTTTCTTT.

The chain is built from TRBV6-4 and TRBJ2-1; TRBD2 agrees at 10 bases. The V gene's germline CDR1 is MRHNA and CDR2 SNTAGT. With 0 bases clipped from V and 10 bases from J, the junction kept 9 bases outside the gene matches. This CDR3 spans 16 amino acids. The CDR3 here is CASSDSTSGDFEEQFF. CDR3 DNA: TGTGCCAGCAGTGACTCTACTAGCGGGGACTTTGAGGAGCAGTTCTTC.

The CDR3 here is CASSFVTDRTGELFF. The DNA for the CDR3 is TGTGCCAGTAGTTTTGTGACAGATCGCACCGGGGAGCTGTTTTTT. The V call is TRBV19, the J call TRBJ2-2, with D possibly TRBD1 on 5 matching bases. This CDR3 region has 15 residues. Per the germline V gene, CDR1 is LNHDA and CDR2 is SQIVND (reference sequence). The V end was cut by 5 bases, the J end by 4 bases, with 14 bases between.

This clone was counted a single time. The rearrangement uses TRBV29-1 and TRBJ2-3; possible D gene TRBD2, 6 bases. The germline CDR1 and CDR2 sequences are SQVTM and ANQGSEA. There are 14 residues in the CDR3. The ends were cut back, 3 bases at V and 1 base at J, with 11 bases in the middle. The CDR3 nucleotides read TGCAGCGTTGAGTGGGGGGTCGGCACAGATACGCAGTATTTT. Protein sequence: CSVEWGVGTDTQYF.

The rearrangement links TRBV5-5 to TRBJ1-2; 8 nucleotides match TRBD1. Germline CDR1 reads SGHKS; CDR2 reads YYEKEE (reference sequence). V was pared by 5 bases and J by 6 bases, with 6 bases of the junction left unmatched. The CDR3 runs to 13 residues. CDR3 residues: CASSPGQGHGYTF. The CDR3, as DNA: TGTGCCAGCAGTCCAGGACAGGGCCATGGCTACACCTTC.

The CDR3 reads CASSLGGAYNEQFF. Written as DNA, the CDR3 is TGCGCCAGCAGCCTCGGGGGAGCCTACAATGAGCAGTTCTTC. This rearrangement joins TRBV4-1 to TRBJ2-1; D perhaps matches TRBD2 (6 bases). The CDR3 covers 14 residues. Germline lookup yields CDR1 MGHRA and CDR2 YSYEKL. V was shortened by 4 bases and J by 2 bases, with 9 bases between the two germline ends.

This clone has just one count. The chain is built from TRBV7-8 and TRBJ2-1, with D perhaps TRBD1 (5 bases). The CDR3 is 15 amino acids. V gave up 4 bases and J gave up 5 bases, with 15 bases separating them. Germline lookup yields CDR1 SGHVS and CDR2 FQNEAQ. The CDR3 sequence is CASSSILDSHNEQFF. DNA for the CDR3: TGTGCCAGCAGCTCCATCCTCGACAGCCACAATGAGCAGTTCTTC.